The TCR beta chain described here comes from a study of T-cell reconstitution after alpha-beta-depleted transplantation in children. The CDR3 has 16 amino acids. The germline V gene has CDR1 SGHRS and CDR2 YFSETQ. The V and J ends lost 5 bases and 3 bases respectively, with 21 bases between them. This clonotype was seen repeatedly, ten times or more. Preparation of the TCRbeta library was carried out with unique molecular identifiers. TCRdb re-called the PCR reads with MiXCR, one entry per CDR3 protein. This table has approximately 390,000 distinct CDR3 sequences, under 13% appearing once. The sample in question was PBMCs from the stem cell graft donor, obtained from the stem cell graft. The chain couples TRBV5-1 to TRBJ2-7; D tentatively fits TRBD1 or TRBD2 (6 bases each). The source is a human donor who donated a stem cell graft to a child with acute myeloid leukemia. As DNA, the CDR3 is TGCGCCAGCAGTTATTGGGGGGCTAGCCCAGACTACGAGCAGTACTTC. Translated, it gives CASSYWGASPDYEQYF.